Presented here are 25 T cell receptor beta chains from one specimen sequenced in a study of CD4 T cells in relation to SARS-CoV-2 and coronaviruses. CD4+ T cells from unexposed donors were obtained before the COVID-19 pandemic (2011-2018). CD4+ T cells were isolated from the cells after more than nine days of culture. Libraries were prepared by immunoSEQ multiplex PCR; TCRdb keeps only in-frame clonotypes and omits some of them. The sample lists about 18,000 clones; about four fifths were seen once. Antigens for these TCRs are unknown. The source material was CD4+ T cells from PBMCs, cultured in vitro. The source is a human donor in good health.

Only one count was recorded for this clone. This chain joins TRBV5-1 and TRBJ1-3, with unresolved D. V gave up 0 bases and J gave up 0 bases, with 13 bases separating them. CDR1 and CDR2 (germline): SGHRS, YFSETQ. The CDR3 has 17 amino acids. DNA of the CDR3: TGCGCCAGCAGCTTGGCTCTCAGCACCAGCTCTGGAAACACCATATATTTT. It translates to CASSLALSTSSGNTIYF.

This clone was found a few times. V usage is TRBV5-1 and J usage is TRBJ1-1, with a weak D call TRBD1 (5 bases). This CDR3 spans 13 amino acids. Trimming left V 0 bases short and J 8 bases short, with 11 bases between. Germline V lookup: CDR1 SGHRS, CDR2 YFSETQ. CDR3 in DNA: TGCGCCAGCAGCTTGGTTCTTGGGGGGGAAGCTTTCTTT. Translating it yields CASSLVLGGEAFF.

The CDR3 nucleotides are TGTGCCAGCAGGTCAGGCCGCTCCTACGAGCAGTACTTC. It is translated as CASRSGRSYEQYF. This chain joins TRBV3-1 (or the pseudogene TRBV3-2) and TRBJ2-7, with D unresolved. The V and J ends lost 6 bases and 0 bases respectively, with 9 bases between them. CDR1 is LGHDT and CDR2 is YNNKEL in the germline V gene (reference sequence). This CDR3 comprises 13 residues.

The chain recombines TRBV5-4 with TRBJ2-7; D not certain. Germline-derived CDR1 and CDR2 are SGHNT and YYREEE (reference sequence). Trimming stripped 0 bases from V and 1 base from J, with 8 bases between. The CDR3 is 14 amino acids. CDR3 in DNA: TGTGCCAGCAGCTTGGAGGCAGGTTCCTACGAGCAGTACTTC. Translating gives CASSLEAGSYEQYF.

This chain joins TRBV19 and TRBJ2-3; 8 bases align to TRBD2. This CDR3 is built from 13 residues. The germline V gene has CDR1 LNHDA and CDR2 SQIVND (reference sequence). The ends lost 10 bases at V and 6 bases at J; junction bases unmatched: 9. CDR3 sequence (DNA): TGTGCCATTAGAGAGCGGGAGTCGGATACGCAGTATTTT. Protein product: CAIRERESDTQYF.

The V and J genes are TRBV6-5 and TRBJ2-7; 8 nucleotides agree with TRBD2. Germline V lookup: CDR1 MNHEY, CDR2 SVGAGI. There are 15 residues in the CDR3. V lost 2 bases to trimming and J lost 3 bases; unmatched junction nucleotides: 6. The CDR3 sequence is CASSYSYSGNYEQYF. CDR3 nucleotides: TGTGCCAGCAGTTACAGTTATAGCGGGAACTACGAGCAGTACTTC.

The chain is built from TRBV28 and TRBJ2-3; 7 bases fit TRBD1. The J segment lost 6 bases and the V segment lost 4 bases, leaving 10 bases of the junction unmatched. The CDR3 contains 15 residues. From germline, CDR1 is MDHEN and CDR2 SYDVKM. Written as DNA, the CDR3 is TGTGCCAGCAGTTCGACCGGACAGGCCCTCGATACGCAGTATTTT. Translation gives CASSSTGQALDTQYF. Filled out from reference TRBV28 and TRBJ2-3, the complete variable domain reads DVKVTQSSRYLVKRTGEKVFLECVQDMDHENMFWYRQDPGLGLRLIYFSYDVKMKEKGDIPEGYSVSREKKERFSLILESASTNQTSMYLCASSSTGQALDTQYFGPGTRLTVL.

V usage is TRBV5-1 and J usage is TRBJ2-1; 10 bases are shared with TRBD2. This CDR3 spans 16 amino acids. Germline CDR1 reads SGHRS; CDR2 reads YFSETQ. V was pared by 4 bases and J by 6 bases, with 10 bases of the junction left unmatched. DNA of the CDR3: TGCGCCAGCAGCGAGCAAGCGGGAGGGCCGTTCAATGAGCAGTTCTTC. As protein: CASSEQAGGPFNEQFF.

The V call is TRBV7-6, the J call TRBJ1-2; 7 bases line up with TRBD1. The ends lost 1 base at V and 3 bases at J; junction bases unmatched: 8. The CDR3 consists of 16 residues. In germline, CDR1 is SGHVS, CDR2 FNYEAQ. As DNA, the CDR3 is TGTGCCAGCAGCTTAGGTACAGGGGCTATCCACTATGGCTACACCTTC. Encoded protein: CASSLGTGAIHYGYTF.

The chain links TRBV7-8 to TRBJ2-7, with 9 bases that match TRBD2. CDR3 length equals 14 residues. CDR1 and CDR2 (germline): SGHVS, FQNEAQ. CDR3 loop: CEFPLTSGYYEQYF. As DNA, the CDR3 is TGTGAATTCCCCCTGACTAGCGGATACTACGAGCAGTACTTC.

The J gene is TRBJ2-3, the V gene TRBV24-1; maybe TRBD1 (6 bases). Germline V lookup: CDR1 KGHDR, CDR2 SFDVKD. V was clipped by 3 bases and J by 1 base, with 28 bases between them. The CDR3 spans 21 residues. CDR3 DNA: TGTGCCACCAGTGATCAAAGGTTGTTAGACAGGACCCCCGGGCGCACAGATACGCAGTATTTT. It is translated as CATSDQRLLDRTPGRTDTQYF.

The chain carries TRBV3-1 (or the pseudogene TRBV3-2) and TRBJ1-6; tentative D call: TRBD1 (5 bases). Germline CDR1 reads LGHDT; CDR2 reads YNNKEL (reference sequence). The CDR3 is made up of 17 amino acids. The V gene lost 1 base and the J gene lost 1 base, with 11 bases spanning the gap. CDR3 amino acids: CASSQVRGSSYNSPLHF. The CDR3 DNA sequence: TGTGCCAGCAGCCAAGTTCGGGGCAGTTCCTATAATTCACCCCTCCACTTT.

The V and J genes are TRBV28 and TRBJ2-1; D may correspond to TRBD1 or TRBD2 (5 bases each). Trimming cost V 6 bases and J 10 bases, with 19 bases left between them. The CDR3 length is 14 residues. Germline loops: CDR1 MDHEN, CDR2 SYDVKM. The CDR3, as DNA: TGTGCCAGCAGACCCGGGACGGATATCAGCGAGCAGTTCTTC. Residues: CASRPGTDISEQFF.

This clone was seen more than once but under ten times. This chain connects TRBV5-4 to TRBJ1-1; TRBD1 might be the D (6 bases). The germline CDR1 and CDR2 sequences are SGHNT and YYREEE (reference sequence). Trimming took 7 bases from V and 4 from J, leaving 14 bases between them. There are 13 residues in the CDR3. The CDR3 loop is CASAGARGTEAFF. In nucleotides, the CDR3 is TGTGCCAGCGCAGGGGCGCGGGGCACTGAAGCTTTCTTT.

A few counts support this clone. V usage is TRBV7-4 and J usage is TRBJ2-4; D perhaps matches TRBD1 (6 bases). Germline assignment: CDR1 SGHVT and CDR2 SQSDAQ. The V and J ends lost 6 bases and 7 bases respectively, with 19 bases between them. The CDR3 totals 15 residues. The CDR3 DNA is TGTGCCAGCAGTCATAACAGGGACGTCGGGAACATTCAGTACTTC. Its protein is CASSHNRDVGNIQYF.

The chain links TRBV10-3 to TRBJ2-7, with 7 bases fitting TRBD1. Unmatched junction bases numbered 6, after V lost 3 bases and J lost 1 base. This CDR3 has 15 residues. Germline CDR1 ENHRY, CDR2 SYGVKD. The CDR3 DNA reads TGTGCCATCAGTGATGGCGACAGGGTATCCTACGAGCAGTACTTC. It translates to CAISDGDRVSYEQYF.

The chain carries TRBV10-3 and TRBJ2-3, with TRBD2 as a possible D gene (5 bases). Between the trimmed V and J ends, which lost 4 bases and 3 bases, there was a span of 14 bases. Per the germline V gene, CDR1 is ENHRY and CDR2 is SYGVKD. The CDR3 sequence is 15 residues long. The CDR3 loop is CAISGSALATDTQYF. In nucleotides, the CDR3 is TGTGCCATCAGTGGGTCGGCCCTAGCAACAGATACGCAGTATTTT.

DNA of the CDR3: TGCGCCAGCAGTGTTGGGAGGGTACTAGCGGGTAGACAAGCCTACAATGAGCAGTTCTTC. Amino acid sequence: CASSVGRVLAGRQAYNEQFF. V gene TRBV10-2 combines with J gene TRBJ2-1; 9 positions agree with TRBD2. The CDR3 covers 20 residues. V was clipped by 4 bases and J by 2 bases; unmatched bases: 18. Germline V gives CDR1 WSHSY, CDR2 SAAADI.

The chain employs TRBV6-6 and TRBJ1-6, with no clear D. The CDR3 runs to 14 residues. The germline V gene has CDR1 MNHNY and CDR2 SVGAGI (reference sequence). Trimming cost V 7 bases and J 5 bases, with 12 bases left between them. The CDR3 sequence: CASTLLGNNSPLHF. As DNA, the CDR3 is TGTGCCAGCACGCTACTTGGAAATAATTCACCCCTCCACTTT.

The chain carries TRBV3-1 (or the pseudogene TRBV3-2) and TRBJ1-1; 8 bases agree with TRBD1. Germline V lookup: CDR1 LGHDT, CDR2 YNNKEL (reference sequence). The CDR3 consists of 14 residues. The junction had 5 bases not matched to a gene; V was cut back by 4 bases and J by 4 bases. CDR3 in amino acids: CASSPGQGSTEAFF. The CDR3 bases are TGTGCCAGCAGCCCCGGACAGGGCAGCACTGAAGCTTTCTTT.

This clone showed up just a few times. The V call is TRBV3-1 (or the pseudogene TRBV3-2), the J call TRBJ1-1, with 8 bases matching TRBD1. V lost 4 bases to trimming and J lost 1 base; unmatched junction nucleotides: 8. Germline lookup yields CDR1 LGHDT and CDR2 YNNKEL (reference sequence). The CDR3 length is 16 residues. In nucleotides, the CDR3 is TGTGCCAGCAGCCTAGACAGGGGCCCGGGGAACACTGAAGCTTTCTTT. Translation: CASSLDRGPGNTEAFF.

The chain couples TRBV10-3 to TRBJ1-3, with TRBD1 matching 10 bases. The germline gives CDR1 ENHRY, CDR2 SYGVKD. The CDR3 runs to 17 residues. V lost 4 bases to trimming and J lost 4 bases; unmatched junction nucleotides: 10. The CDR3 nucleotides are TGTGCCATCAGTGGAGACTCCGGGACAGGGGAGGGAAACACCATATATTTT. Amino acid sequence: CAISGDSGTGEGNTIYF.

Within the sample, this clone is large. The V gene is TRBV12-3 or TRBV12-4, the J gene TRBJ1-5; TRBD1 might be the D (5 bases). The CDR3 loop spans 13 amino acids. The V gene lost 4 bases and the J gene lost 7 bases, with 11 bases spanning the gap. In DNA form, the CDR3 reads TGTGCCAGCAGTTCCCGCCGGGGGCAGCCCCAGCATTTT. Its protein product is CASSSRRGQPQHF.

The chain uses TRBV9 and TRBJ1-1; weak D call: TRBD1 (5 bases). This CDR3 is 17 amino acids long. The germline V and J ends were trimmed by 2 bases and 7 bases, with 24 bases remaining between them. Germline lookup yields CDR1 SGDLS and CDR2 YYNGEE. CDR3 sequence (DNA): TGTGCCAGCAGCGTTCAATCAGTTACAGGATCCCTTGGTGAAGCTTTCTTT. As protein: CASSVQSVTGSLGEAFF.

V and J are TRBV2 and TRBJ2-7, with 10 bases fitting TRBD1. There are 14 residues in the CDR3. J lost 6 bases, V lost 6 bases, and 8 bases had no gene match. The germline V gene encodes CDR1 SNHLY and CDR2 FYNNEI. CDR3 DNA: TGTGCCAGCAGCGGAGGACAGGGGGTCGGCGAGCAGTACTTC. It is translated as CASSGGQGVGEQYF.